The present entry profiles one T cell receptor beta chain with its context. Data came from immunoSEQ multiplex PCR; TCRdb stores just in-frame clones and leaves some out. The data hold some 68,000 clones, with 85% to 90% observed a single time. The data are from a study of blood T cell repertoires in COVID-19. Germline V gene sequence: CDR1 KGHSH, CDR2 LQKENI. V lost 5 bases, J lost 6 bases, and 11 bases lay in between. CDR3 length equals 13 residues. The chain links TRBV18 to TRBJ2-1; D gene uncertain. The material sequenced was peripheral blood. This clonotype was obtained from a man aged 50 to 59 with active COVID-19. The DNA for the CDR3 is TGTGCCAGCTCAGCGGCGTTGTTCAATGAGCAGTTCTTC. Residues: CASSAALFNEQFF.